The rows below give T cell receptor beta chains drawn from one sample of a study of blood T cell repertoires in COVID-19. TCRdb's table, derived via immunoSEQ multiplex PCR, lists solely in-frame clones and lacks some. The table records 85,000 to 110,000 clones, about 88% of them present only once. Source material: peripheral blood. These receptors were taken from a human donor in a cohort sampled during active COVID-19. Both conserved end residues are part of each CDR3. A D gene is named only where the DNA matches it firmly.

>TRBJ2-1|TRBV5-1|TRBD2
CASSLELAVSYNEQFF
>TRBJ2-7|TRBV9|.
CASSVGWLVGEQYF
>TRBJ1-4|TRBV19|.
CASSIETGNEKLFF
>TRBJ1-2|TRBV3-1/TRBV3-2|.
CASSPGFTNYGYTF
>TRBJ2-1|TRBV28|TRBD2
CASTERGTYNEQFF
>TRBJ1-1|TRBV5-4|TRBD1
CASSLGSGTGGYTEAFF
>TRBJ1-1|TRBV6-5|.
CASRRTALNTEAFF
>TRBJ1-5|TRBV11-2|TRBD1
CASSFGTGGYSNQPQHF
>TRBJ2-7|TRBV10-2|TRBD2
CASSLTSGSTSYEQYF
>TRBJ1-1|TRBV13|TRBD1
CASSPRGQGEESFF
>TRBJ1-6|TRBV27|.
CASSPRTSYSPLHF
>TRBJ2-7|TRBV7-2|.
CASSFPLGVGGAREQYF
>TRBJ2-5|TRBV7-2|TRBD1
CASSETGGWETQYF
>TRBJ1-6|TRBV9|TRBD1
CASSVRDSWAPLHF
>TRBJ1-1|TRBV9|TRBD1
CASSAATGGTEAFF
>TRBJ2-2|TRBV9|TRBD2
CASSERGQVGELFF
>TRBJ1-6|TRBV9|TRBD1
CASSVGLTGGEAPLHF
>TRBJ1-1|TRBV5-1|TRBD1
CASSLEGQGLAGFF
>TRBJ2-7|TRBV19|TRBD1
CASSIRDRGLIYEQYF